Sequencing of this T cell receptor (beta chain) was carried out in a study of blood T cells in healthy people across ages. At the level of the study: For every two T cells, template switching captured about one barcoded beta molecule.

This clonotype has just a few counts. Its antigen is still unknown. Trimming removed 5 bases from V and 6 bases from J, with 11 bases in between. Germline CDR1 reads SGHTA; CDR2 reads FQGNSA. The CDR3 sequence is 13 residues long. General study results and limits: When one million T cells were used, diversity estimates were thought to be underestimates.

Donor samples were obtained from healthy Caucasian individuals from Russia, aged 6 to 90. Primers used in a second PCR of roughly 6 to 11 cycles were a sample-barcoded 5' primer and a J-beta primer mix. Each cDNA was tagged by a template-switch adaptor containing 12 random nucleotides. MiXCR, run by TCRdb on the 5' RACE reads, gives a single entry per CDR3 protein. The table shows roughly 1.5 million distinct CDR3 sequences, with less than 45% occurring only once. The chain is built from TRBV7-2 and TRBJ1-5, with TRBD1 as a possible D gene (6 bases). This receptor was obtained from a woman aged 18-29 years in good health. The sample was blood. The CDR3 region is CASSEQGPQPQHF. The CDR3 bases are TGTGCCAGCAGCGAACAGGGCCCTCAGCCCCAGCATTTT.